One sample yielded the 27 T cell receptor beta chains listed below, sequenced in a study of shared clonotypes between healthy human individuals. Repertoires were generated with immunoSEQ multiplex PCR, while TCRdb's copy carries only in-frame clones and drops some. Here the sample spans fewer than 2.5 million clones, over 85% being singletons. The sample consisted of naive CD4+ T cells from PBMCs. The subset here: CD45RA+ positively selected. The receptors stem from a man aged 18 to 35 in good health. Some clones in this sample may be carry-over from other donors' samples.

The CDR3 sequence: CASSSIGTVKRNTIYF. The DNA for the CDR3 is TGTGCCAGCAGCTCGATAGGGACAGTAAAACGGAACACCATATATTTT. This sequence joins TRBV11-2 and TRBJ1-3, with 7 bases identical to TRBD1. This CDR3 spans 16 amino acids. Germline loops: CDR1 SGHAT, CDR2 FQNNGV. The V segment lost 4 bases and the J segment 7 bases; nucleotides outside the gene matches: 13.

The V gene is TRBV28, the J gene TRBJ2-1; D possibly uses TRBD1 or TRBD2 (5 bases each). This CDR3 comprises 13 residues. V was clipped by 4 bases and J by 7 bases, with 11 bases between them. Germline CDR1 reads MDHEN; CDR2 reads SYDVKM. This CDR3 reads CASSWGTENEQFF. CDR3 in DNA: TGTGCCAGCAGTTGGGGGACCGAGAATGAGCAGTTCTTC.

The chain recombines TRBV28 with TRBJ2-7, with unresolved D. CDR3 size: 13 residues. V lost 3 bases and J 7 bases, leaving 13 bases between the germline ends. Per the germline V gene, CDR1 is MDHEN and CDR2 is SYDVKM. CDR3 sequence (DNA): TGTGCCAGCAGTTTTCAAGGGTCCAGGGAGCAGTACTTC. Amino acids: CASSFQGSREQYF. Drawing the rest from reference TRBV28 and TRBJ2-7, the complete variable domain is DVKVTQSSRYLVKRTGEKVFLECVQDMDHENMFWYRQDPGLGLRLIYFSYDVKMKEKGDIPEGYSVSREKKERFSLILESASTNQTSMYLCASSFQGSREQYFGPGTRLTVT.

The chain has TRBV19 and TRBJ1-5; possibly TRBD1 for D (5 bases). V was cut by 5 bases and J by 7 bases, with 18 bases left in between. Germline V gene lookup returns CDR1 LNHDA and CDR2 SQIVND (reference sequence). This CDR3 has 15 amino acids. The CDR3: CASSVPGPTTQPQHF. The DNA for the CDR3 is TGTGCCAGTAGTGTACCGGGACCGACAACCCAGCCCCAGCATTTT.

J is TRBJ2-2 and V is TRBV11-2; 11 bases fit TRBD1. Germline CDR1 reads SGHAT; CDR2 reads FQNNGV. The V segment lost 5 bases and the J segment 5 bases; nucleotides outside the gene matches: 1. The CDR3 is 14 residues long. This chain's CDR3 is CASSRDRGTGELFF. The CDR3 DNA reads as TGTGCCAGCAGCCGGGACAGGGGGACCGGGGAGCTGTTTTTT.

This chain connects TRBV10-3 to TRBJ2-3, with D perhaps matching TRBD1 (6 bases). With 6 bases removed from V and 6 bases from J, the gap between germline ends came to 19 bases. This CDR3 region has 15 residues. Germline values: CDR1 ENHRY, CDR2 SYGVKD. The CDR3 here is CAIRDSSHLVDTQYF. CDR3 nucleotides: TGTGCCATCAGGGACAGTTCCCATCTTGTCGATACGCAGTATTTT.

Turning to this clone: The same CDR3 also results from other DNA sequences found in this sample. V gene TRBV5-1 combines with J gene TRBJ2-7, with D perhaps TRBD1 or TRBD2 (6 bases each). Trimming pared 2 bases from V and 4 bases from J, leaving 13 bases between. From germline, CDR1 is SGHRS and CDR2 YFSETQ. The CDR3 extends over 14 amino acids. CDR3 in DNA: TGCGCCAGCAGCTTTGAGGGGGGTCCATACGAGCAGTACTTC. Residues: CASSFEGGPYEQYF. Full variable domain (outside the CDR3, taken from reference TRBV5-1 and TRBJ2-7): KAGVTQTPRYLIKTRGQQVTLSCSPISGHRSVSWYQQTPGQGLQFLFEYFSETQRNKGNFPGRFSGRQFSNSRSEMNVSTLELGDSALYLCASSFEGGPYEQYFGPGTRLTVT.

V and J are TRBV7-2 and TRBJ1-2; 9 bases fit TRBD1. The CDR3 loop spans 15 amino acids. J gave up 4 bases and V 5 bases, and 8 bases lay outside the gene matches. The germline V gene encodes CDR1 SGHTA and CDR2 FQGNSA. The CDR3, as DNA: TGTGCCAGCAGCCGTCAAGTGGACAGGGGCTATGGCTACACCTTC. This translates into CASSRQVDRGYGYTF.

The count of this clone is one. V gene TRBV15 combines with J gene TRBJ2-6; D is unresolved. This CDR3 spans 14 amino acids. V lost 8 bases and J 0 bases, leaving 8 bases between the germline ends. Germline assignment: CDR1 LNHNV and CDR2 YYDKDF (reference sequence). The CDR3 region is CATRKPSGANVLTF. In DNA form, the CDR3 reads TGTGCCACCCGGAAGCCCTCTGGGGCCAACGTCCTGACTTTC.

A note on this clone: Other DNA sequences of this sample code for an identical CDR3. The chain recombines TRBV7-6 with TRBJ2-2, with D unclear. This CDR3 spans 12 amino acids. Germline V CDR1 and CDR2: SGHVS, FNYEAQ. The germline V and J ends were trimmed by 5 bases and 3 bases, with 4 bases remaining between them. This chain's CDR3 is CASSRDTGELFF. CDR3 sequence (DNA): TGTGCCAGCAGCCGAGACACCGGGGAGCTGTTTTTT.

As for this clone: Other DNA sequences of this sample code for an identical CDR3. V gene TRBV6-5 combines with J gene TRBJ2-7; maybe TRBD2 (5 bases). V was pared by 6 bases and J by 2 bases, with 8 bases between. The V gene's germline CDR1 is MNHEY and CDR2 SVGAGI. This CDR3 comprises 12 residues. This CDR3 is CASRTGTYEQYF. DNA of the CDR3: TGTGCCAGCAGAACGGGAACCTACGAGCAGTACTTC.

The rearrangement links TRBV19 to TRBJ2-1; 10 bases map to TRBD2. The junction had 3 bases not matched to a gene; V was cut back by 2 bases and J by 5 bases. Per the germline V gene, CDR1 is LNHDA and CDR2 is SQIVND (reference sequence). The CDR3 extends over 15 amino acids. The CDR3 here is CASSISLAGDNEQFF. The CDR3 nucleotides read TGTGCCAGTAGTATAAGTCTAGCGGGGGACAATGAGCAGTTCTTC.

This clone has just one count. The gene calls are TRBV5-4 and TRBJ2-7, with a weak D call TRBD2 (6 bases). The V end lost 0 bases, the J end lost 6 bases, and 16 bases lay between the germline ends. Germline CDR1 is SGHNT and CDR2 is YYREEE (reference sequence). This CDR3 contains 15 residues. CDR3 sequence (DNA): TGTGCCAGCAGCTTGGTATCAGCGGCCGGGGGCGAGCAGTACTTC. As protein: CASSLVSAAGGEQYF.

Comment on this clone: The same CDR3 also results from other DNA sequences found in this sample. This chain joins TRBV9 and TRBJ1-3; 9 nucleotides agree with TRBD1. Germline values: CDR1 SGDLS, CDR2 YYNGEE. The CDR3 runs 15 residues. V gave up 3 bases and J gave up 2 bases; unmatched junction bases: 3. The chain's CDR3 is CASSAGTGTGNTIYF. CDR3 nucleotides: TGTGCCAGCAGCGCAGGGACAGGGACTGGAAACACCATATATTTT.

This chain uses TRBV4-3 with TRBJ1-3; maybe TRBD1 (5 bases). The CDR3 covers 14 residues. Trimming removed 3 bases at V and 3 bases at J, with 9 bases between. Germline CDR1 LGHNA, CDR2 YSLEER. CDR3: CASSHGAIGNTIYF. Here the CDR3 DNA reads TGCGCCAGCAGCCATGGGGCAATTGGAAACACCATATATTTT.

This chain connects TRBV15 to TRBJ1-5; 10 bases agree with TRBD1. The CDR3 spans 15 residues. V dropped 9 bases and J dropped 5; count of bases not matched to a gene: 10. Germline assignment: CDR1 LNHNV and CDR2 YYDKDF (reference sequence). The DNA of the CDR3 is TGTGCCACTCCGGAAGGGACAGGGGACCATCAGCCCCAGCATTTT. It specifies CATPEGTGDHQPQHF. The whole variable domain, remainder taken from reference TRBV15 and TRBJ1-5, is DAMVIQNPRYQVTQFGKPVTLSCSQTLNHNVMYWYQQKSSQAPKLLFHYYDKDFNNEADTPDNFQSRRPNTSFCFLDIRSPGLGDTAMYLCATPEGTGDHQPQHFGDGTRLSIL.

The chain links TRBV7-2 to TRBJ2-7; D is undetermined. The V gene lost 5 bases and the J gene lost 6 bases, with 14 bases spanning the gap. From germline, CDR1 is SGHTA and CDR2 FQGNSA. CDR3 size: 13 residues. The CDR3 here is CASSQIPGAEQYF. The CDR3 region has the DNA TGTGCCAGCAGCCAAATCCCGGGCGCCGAGCAGTACTTC.

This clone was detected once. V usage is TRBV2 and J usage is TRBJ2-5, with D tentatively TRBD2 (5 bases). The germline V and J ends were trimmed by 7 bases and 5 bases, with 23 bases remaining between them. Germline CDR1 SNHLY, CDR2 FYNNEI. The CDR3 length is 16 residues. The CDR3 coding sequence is TGTGCCAGCAAGTCGCGCACGGGAAGAATTGGGGAGACCCAGTACTTC. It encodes CASKSRTGRIGETQYF.

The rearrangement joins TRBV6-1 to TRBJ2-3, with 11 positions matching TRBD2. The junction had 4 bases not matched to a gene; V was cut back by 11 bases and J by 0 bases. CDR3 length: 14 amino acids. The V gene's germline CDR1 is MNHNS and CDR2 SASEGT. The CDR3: CAGTSGMSTDTQYF. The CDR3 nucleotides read TGTGCCGGGACTAGCGGAATGAGCACAGATACGCAGTATTTT.

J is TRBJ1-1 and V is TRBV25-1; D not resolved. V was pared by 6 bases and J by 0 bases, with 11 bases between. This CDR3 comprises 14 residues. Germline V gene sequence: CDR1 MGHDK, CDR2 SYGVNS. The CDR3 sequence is CASRPNSLNTEAFF. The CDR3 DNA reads TGTGCCAGCAGGCCTAACAGTCTGAACACTGAAGCTTTCTTT. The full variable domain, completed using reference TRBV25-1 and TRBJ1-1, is EADIYQTPRYLVIGTGKKITLECSQTMGHDKMYWYQQDPGMELHLIHYSYGVNSTEKGDLSSESTVSRIRTEHFPLTLESARPSHTSQYLCASRPNSLNTEAFFGQGTRLTVV.

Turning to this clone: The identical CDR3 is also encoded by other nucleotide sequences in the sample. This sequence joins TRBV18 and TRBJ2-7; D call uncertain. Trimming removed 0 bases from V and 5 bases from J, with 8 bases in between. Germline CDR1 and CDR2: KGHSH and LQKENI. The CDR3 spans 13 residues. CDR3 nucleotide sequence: TGTGCCAGCTCACCACCTGGACGGGACGAGCAGTACTTC. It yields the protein CASSPPGRDEQYF.

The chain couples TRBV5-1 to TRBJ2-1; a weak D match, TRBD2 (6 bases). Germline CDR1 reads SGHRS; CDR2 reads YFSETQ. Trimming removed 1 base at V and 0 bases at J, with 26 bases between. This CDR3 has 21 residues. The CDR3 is CASSLPKTGVVSLSSYNEQFF. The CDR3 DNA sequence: TGCGCCAGCAGCTTGCCCAAAACGGGAGTGGTTAGCCTGAGCTCCTACAATGAGCAGTTCTTC.

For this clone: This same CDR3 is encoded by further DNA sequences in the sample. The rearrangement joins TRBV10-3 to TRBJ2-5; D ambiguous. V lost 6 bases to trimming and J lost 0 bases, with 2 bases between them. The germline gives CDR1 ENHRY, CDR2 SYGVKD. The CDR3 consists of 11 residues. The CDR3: CAIRDQETQYF. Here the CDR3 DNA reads TGTGCCATCAGGGACCAAGAGACCCAGTACTTC.

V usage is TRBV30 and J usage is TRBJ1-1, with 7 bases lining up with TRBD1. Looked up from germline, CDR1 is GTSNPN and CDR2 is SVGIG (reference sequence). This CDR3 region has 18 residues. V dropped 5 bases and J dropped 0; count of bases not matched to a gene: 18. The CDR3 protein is CAWGPQTGVNTMNTEAFF. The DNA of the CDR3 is TGTGCCTGGGGTCCACAAACAGGGGTTAACACCATGAACACTGAAGCTTTCTTT.

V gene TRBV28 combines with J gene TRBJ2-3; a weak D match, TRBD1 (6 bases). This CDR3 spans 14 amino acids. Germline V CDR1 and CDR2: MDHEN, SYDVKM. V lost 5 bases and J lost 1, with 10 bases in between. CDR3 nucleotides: TGTGCCAGCAGTCTCAGACAGGGCACAGATACGCAGTATTTT. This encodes CASSLRQGTDTQYF.

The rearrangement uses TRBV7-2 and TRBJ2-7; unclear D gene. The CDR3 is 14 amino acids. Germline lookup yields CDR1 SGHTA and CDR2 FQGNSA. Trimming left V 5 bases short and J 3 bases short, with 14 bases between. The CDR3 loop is CASSPQPADYEQYF. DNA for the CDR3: TGTGCCAGCAGCCCTCAACCAGCCGACTACGAGCAGTACTTC.

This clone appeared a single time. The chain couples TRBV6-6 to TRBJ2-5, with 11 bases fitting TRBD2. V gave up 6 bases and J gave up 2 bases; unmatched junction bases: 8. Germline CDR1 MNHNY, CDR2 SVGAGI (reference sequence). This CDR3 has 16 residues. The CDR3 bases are TGTGCCAGCAGCCCTCCCTTAGCGGGAGGGCAAGAGACCCAGTACTTC. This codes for CASSPPLAGGQETQYF.